The 2 T cell receptor beta chains listed next were all sequenced from one sample in a study of blood T cell repertoires in COVID-19. Data came from immunoSEQ multiplex PCR; TCRdb stores just in-frame clones and leaves some out. The table lists 300,000 to 450,000 clones, about 90% of them singletons, with 1.5% to 2.5% in the top ten. Sample: PBMCs or T cells enriched from blood (not recorded which). Every receptor here comes from a man aged 40-55 years in a cohort exposed to, infected with or recovered from COVID-19 (not recorded which).

The chain carries TRBV15 and TRBJ2-1; D is perhaps TRBD1 (6 bases). Germline lookup yields CDR1 LNHNV and CDR2 YYDKDF (reference sequence). V was shortened by 1 base and J by 5 bases, with 15 bases between the two germline ends. This CDR3 is 16 amino acids long. The DNA for the CDR3 is TGTGCCACCAGCAGAGGATTCAGGGGCAGGGACAATGAGCAGTTCTTC. Its translation is CATSRGFRGRDNEQFF.

The chain employs TRBV6-1 and TRBJ2-3; the D gene is possibly TRBD1 (6 bases). Germline V lookup: CDR1 MNHNS, CDR2 SASEGT. Between the trimmed V and J ends, which lost 0 bases and 3 bases, there was a span of 13 bases. The CDR3 runs to 16 residues. The CDR3 protein is CASSEASGETTDTQYF. CDR3 in DNA: TGTGCCAGCAGTGAAGCGTCAGGGGAAACGACAGATACGCAGTATTTT.